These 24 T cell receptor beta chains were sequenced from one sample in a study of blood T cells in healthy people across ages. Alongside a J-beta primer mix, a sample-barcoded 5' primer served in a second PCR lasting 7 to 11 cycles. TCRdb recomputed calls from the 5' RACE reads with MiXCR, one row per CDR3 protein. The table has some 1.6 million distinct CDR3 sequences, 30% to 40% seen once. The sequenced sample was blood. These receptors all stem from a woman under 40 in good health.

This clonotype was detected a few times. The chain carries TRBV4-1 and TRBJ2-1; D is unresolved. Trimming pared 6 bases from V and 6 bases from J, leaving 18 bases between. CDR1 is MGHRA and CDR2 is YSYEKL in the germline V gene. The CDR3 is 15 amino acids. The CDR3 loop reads CASSPRGDGPNEQFF. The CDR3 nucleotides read TGCGCCAGCAGTCCGAGAGGAGACGGTCCCAATGAGCAGTTCTTC.

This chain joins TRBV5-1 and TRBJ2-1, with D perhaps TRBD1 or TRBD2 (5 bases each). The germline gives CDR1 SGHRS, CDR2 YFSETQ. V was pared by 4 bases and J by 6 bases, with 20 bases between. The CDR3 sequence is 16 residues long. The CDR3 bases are TGCGCCAGCAGCCCCTTTTCGGGGCGGAGAGCCAATGAGCAGTTCTTC. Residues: CASSPFSGRRANEQFF.

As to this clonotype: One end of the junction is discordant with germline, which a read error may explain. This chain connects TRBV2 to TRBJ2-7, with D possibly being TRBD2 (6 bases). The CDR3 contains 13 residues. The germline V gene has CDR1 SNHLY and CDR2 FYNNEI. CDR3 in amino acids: CASTGVDSYVQYF. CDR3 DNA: TGTGCCAGCACGGGGGTCGACTCCTACGTGCAGTACTTC. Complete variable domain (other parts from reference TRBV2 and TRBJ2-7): EPEVTQTPSHQVTQMGQEVILRCVPISNHLYFYWYRQILGQKVEFLVSFYNNEISEKSEIFDDQFSVERPDGSNFTLKIRSTKLEDSAMYFCASTGVDSYVQYFGPGTRLTVT.

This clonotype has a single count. The CDR3 coding sequence is TGTGCCACCAGTGAGCAAGTACAGGGTCGGGGAGAGACCCAGTTCTTC. Translation: CATSEQVQGRGETQFF. The gene calls are TRBV24-1 and TRBJ2-1; D perhaps matches TRBD1 (6 bases). Trimming shortened V by 4 bases and J by 13 bases, and 25 bases separated the two germline ends. Germline CDR1 is KGHDR and CDR2 is SFDVKD. The CDR3 length is 16 residues.

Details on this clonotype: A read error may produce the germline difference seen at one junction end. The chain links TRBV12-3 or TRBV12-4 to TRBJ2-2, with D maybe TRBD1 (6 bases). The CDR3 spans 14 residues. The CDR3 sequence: CASGFGTNTGELFF. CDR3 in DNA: TGTGCCAGCGGTTTTGGGACAAACACCGGGGAGCTGTTTTTT.

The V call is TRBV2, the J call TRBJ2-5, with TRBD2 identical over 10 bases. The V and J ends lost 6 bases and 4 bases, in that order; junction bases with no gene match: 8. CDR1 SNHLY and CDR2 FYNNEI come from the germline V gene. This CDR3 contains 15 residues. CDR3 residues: CASRNLAGARETQYF. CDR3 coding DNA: TGTGCCAGCAGAAATCTAGCGGGGGCAAGAGAGACCCAGTACTTC.

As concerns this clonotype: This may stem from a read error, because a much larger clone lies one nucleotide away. The CDR3 DNA sequence: TGCAGTGCTAGAGATGCGGCAGGCCCAATTCGCTACGAGCAGTACTTC. Translated: CSARDAAGPIRYEQYF. The chain links TRBV20-1 to TRBJ2-5; D remains ambiguous. With the DNA end fitting TRBJ2-7 better, the J assignment may be wrong. This CDR3 comprises 16 residues. In germline, CDR1 is DFQATT, CDR2 SNEGSKA (reference sequence).

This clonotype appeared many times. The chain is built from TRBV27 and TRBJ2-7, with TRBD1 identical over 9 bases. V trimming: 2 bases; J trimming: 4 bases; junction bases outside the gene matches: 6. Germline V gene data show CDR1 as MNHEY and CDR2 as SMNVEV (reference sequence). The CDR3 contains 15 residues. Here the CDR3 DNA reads TGTGCCAGCAGTTTAGCGGGGGACAGGGTATACGAGCAGTACTTC. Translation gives CASSLAGDRVYEQYF.

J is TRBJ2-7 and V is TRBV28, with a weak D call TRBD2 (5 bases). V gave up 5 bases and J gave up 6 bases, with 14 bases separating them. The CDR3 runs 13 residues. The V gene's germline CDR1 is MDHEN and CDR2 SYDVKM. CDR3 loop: CASSQPPGTEQYF. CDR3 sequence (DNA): TGTGCCAGCAGTCAACCTCCGGGAACCGAGCAGTACTTC.

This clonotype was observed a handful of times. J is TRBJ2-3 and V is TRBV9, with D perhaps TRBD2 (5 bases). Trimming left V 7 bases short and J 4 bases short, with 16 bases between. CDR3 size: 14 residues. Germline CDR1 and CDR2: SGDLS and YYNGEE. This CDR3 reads CASSQSVGADTQYF. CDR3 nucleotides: TGTGCCAGCTCTCAGTCAGTGGGAGCAGATACGCAGTATTTT.

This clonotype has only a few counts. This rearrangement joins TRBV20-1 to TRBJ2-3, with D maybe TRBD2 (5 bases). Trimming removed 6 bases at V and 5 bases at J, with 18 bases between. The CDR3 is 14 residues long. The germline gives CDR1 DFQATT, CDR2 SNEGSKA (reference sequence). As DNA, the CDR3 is TGCAGTGCCAGCGGACTTCTGGGTTTAGATACGCAGTATTTT. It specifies CSASGLLGLDTQYF.

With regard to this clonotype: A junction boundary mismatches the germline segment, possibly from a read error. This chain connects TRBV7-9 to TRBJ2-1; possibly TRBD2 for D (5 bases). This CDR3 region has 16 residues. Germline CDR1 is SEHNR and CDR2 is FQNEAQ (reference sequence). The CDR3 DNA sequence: TGTGCCAGCGGCTTAACTGCGGGCCCCTCCTACAATGAGCAGTTCTTC. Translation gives CASGLTAGPSYNEQFF. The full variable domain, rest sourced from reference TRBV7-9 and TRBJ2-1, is DTGVSQNPRHKITKRGQNVTFRCDPISEHNRLYWYRQTLGQGPEFLTYFQNEAQLEKSRLLSDRFSAERPKGSFSTLEIQRTEQGDSAMYLCASGLTAGPSYNEQFFGPGTRLTVL.

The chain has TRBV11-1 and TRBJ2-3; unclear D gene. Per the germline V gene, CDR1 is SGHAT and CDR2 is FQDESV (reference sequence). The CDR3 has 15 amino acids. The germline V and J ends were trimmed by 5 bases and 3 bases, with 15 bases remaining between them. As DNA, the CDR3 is TGTGCCAGCAGCAGAAGGGCCCCGGCGACAGATACGCAGTATTTT. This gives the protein CASSRRAPATDTQYF.

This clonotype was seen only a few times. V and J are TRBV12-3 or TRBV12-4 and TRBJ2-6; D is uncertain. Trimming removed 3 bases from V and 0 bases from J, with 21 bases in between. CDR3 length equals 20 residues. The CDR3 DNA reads TGTGCCAGCAGTTTCTCCTTAGGACGTCGCCCCACCTCTGGGGCCAACGTCCTGACTTTC. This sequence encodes CASSFSLGRRPTSGANVLTF.

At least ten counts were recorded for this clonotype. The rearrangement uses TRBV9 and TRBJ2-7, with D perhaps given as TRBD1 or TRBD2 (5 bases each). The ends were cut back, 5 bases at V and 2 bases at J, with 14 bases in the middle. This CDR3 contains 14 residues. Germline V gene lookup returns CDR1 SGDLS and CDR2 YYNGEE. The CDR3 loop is CASSVSQGAYEQYF. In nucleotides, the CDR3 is TGTGCCAGCAGTGTTAGTCAGGGAGCCTACGAGCAGTACTTC.

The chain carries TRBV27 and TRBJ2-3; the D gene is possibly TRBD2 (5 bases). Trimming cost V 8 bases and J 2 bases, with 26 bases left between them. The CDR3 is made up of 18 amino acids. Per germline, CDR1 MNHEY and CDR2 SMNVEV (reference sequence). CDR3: CASSPFPGIGEDTDTQYF. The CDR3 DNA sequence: TGTGCCAGCTCTCCCTTCCCGGGGATAGGAGAGGACACAGATACGCAGTATTTT.

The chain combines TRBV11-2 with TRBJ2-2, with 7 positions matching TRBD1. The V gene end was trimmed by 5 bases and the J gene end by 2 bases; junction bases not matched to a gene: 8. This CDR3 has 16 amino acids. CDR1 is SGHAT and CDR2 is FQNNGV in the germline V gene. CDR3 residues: CASSPHRGENTGELFF. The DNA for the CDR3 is TGTGCCAGCAGCCCCCACAGGGGAGAAAACACCGGGGAGCTGTTTTTT.

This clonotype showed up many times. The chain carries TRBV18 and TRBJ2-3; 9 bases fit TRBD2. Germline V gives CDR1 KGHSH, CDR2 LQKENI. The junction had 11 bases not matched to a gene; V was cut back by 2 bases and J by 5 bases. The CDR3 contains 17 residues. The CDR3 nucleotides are TGTGCCAGCTCACCAGCATTAGGCGGGGGGGCGAGAGATACGCAGTATTTT. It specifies CASSPALGGGARDTQYF.

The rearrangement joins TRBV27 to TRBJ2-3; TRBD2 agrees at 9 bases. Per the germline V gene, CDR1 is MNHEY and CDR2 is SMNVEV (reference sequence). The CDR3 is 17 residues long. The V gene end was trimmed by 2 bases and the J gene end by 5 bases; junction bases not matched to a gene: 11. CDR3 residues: CASSLRGRALGIDTQYF. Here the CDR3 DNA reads TGTGCCAGCAGTTTACGCGGGAGGGCCCTAGGGATAGATACGCAGTATTTT.

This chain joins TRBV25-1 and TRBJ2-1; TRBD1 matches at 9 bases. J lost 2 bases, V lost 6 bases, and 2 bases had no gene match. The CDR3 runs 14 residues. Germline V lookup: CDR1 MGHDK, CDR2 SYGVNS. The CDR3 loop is CASRGDRAYNEQFF. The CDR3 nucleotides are TGTGCCAGCAGAGGGGACAGGGCCTACAATGAGCAGTTCTTC.

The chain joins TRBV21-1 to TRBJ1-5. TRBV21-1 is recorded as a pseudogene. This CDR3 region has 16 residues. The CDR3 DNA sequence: TGTGCCAGCAGCAAAGTGGGGCCGTCGGGATGTCAGCCCCAGCATTTT. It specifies CASSKVGPSGCQPQHF.

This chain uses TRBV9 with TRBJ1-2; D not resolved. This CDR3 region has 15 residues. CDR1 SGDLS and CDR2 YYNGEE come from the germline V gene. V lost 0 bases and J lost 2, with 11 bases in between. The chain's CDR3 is CASSVDGSKNYGYTF. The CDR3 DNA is TGTGCCAGCAGCGTAGACGGCAGCAAGAACTATGGCTACACCTTC.

CDR3 in amino acids: CASSFLLFAGGRADTQYF. The CDR3 DNA follows: TGTGCCAGCAGCTTCCTCCTCTTTGCGGGGGGGCGGGCAGATACGCAGTATTTT. The chain recombines TRBV5-4 with TRBJ2-3, with 9 bases fitting TRBD2. J lost 4 bases, V lost 2 bases, and 14 bases had no gene match. The CDR3 consists of 18 residues. CDR1 is SGHNT, CDR2 YYREEE, per germline (reference sequence). The whole variable domain, remainder taken from reference TRBV5-4 and TRBJ2-3, is ETGVTQSPTHLIKTRGQQVTLRCSSQSGHNTVSWYQQALGQGPQFIFQYYREEENGRGNFPPRFSGLQFPNYSSELNVNALELDDSALYLCASSFLLFAGGRADTQYFGPGTRLTVL.

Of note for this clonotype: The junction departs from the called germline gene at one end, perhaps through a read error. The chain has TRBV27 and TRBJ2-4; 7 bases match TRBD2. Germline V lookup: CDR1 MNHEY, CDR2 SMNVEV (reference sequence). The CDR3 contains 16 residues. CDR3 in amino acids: CAGSFPTVGGGNIQYF. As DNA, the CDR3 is TGTGCCGGCAGTTTCCCAACCGTGGGGGGGGGAAACATTCAGTACTTC.